What follows is one T cell receptor (beta chain) and its context. Per the germline V gene, CDR1 is DFQATT and CDR2 is SNEGSKA (reference sequence). The CDR3 spans 13 residues. Trimming pared 7 bases from V and 6 bases from J, leaving 16 bases between. Full-length variable regions came from constant-region reverse primers plus semi-nested Nested Universal Primer A PCR. Using its own MiXCR run on the 5' RACE reads, TCRdb lists one record per CDR3 protein. Here the sample spans roughly 50,000 distinct CDR3 sequences, more than 15% being singletons. The TCR originated in a female donor with breast cancer. This chain connects TRBV20-1 to TRBJ1-5; a weak D match, TRBD1 (5 bases). The specimen was naive CD4+ T cells sorted from blood. Subset denoted: naive CD4+ T cells, CD4+CD45RA+CD25-. The CDR3: CSVGQGVFQPQHF. The CDR3 bases are TGCAGTGTAGGGCAGGGAGTTTTTCAGCCCCAGCATTTT.